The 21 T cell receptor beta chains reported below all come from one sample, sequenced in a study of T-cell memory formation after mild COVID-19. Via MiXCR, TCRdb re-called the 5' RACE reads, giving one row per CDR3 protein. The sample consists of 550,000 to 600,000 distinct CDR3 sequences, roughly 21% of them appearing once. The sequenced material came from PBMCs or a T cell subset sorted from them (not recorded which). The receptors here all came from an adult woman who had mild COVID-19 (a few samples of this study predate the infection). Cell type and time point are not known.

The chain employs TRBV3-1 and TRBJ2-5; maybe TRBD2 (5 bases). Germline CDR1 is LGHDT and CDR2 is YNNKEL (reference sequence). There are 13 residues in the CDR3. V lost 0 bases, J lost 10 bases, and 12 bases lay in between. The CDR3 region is CASSQDSRVDQYF. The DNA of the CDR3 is TGTGCCAGCAGCCAAGATTCGCGGGTGGACCAGTACTTC.

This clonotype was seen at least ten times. The CDR3 loop reads CASSSTGGSYEQYF. Written as DNA, the CDR3 is TGTGCCAGCAGTTCAACAGGGGGCTCCTACGAGCAGTACTTC. The chain couples TRBV12-3 or TRBV12-4 to TRBJ2-7; TRBD1 matches 8 bases. This CDR3 contains 14 residues. Trimming took 4 bases from V and 0 from J; bases not matched to a gene: 2.

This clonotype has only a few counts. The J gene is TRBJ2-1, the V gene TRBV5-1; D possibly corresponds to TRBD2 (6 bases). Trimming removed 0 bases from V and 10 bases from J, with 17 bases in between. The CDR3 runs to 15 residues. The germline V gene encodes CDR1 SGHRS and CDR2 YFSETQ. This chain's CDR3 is CASSLVGGGTTEQFF. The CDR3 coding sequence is TGCGCCAGCAGCTTGGTGGGGGGTGGAACGACCGAGCAGTTCTTC.

CDR3 region: CATSRRGGSNQPQHF. The CDR3 coding sequence is TGTGCCACCAGCCGGCGGGGGGGGTCCAATCAGCCCCAGCATTTT. The chain has TRBV15 and TRBJ1-5; D is possibly TRBD1 (5 bases). The CDR3 loop spans 15 amino acids. V lost 5 bases, J lost 3 bases, and 14 bases lay in between. Germline CDR1 and CDR2: LNHNV and YYDKDF (reference sequence).

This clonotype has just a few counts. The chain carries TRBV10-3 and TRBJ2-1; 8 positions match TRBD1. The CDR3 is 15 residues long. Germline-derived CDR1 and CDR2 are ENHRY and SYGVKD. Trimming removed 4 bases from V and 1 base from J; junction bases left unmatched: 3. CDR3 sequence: CAISAQGGSYNEQFF. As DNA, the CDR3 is TGTGCCATCAGTGCACAGGGGGGTTCCTACAATGAGCAGTTCTTC.

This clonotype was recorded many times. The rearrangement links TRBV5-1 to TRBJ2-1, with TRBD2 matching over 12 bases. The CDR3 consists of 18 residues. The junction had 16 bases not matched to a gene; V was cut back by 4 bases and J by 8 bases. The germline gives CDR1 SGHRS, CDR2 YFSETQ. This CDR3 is CASSPKVASGGAGYEQFF. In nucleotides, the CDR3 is TGCGCCAGCAGCCCGAAGGTAGCTAGCGGGGGGGCCGGCTATGAGCAGTTCTTC. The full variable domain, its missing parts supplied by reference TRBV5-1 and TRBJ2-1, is KAGVTQTPRYLIKTRGQQVTLSCSPISGHRSVSWYQQTPGQGLQFLFEYFSETQRNKGNFPGRFSGRQFSNSRSEMNVSTLELGDSALYLCASSPKVASGGAGYEQFFGPGTRLTVL.

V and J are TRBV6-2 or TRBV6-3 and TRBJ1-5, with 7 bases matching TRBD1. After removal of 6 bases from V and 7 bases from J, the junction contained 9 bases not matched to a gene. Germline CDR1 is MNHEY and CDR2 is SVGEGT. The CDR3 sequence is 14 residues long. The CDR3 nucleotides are TGTGCCAGCAGAACGACAGGGTTAACACAGCCCCAGCATTTT. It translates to CASRTTGLTQPQHF.

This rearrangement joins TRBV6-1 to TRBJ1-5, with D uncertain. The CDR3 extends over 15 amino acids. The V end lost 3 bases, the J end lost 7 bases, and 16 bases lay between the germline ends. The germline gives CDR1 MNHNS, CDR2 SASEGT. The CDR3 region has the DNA TGTGCCAGCAGTGATGCGACCCACCGGGGACAGCCCCAGCATTTT. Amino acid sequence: CASSDATHRGQPQHF.

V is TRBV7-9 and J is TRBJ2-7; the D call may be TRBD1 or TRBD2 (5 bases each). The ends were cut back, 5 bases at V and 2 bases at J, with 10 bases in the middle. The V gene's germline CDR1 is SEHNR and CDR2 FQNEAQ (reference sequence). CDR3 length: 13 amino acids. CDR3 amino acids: CASSVGAAYEQYF. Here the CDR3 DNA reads TGTGCCAGCAGCGTCGGGGCCGCCTACGAGCAGTACTTC.

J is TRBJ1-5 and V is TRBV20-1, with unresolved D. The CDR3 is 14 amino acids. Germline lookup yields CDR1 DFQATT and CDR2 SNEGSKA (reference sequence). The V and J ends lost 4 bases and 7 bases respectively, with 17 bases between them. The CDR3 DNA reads TGCAGTGCTACCGTTCCCGAGCTCGGGCAGCCCCAGCATTTT. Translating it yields CSATVPELGQPQHF.

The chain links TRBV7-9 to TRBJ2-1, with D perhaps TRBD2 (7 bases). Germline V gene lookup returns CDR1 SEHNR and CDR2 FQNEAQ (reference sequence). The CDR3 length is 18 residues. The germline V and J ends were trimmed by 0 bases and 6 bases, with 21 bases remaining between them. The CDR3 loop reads CASSLALGGLRPINEQFF. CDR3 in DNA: TGTGCCAGCAGCTTAGCGTTGGGGGGGCTACGGCCCATCAATGAGCAGTTCTTC.

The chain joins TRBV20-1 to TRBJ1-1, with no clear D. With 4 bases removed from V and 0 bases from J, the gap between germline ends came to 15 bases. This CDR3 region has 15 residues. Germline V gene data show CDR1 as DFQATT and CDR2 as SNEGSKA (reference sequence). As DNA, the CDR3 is TGCAGTGCTACGGGCGCAGGATTCGTGAACACTGAAGCTTTCTTT. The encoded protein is CSATGAGFVNTEAFF.

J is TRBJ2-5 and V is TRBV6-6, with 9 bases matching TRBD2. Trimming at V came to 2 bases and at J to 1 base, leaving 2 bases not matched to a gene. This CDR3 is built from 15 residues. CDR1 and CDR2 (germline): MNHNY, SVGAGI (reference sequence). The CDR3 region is CASSYRAGGQETQYF. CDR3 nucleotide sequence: TGTGCCAGCAGTTACCGAGCGGGAGGCCAAGAGACCCAGTACTTC.

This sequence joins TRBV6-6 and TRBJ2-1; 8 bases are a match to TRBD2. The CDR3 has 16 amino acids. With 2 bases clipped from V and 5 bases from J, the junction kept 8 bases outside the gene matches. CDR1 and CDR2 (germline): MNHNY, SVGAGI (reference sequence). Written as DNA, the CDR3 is TGTGCCAGCAGTTACAAAGCGGGAGAAGGCCACAATGAGCAGTTCTTC. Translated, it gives CASSYKAGEGHNEQFF.

The DNA for the CDR3 is TGTGCCAGCACCCAGGACAGTGAAAAACTGTTTTTT. This encodes CASTQDSEKLFF. This chain connects TRBV6-2 or TRBV6-3 to TRBJ1-4; tentative D call: TRBD1 (6 bases). V was pared by 7 bases and J by 7 bases, with 10 bases between. This CDR3 is built from 12 residues. CDR1 MNHEY and CDR2 SVGEGT come from the germline V gene.

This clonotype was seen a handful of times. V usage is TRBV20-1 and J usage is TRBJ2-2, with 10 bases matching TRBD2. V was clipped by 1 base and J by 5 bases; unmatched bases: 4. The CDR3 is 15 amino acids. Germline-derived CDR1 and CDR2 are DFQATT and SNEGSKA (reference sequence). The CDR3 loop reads CSARVLAGRTGELFF. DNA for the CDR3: TGCAGTGCTAGAGTACTAGCGGGAAGAACCGGGGAGCTGTTTTTT.

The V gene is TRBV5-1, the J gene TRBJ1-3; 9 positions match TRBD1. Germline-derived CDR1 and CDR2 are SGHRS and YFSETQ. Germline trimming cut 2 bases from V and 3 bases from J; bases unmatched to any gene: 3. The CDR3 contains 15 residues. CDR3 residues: CASSFGTGNGNTIYF. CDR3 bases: TGCGCCAGCAGCTTTGGGACAGGGAATGGAAACACCATATATTTT.

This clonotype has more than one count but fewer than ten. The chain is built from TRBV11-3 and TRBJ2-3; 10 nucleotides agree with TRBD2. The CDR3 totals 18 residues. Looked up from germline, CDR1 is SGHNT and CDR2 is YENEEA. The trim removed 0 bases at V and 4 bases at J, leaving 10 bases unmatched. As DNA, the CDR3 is TGTGCCAGCAGCTTAGAACGGGGCCTAGCGGGAGTTGCAGATACGCAGTATTTT. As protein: CASSLERGLAGVADTQYF.

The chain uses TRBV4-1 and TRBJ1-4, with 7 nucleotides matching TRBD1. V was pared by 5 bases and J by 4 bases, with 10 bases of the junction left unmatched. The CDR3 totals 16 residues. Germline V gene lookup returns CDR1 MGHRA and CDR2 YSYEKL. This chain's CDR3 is CASSSRPGQSNEKLFF. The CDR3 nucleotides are TGCGCCAGCAGCTCCCGACCGGGACAGAGTAATGAAAAACTGTTTTTT.

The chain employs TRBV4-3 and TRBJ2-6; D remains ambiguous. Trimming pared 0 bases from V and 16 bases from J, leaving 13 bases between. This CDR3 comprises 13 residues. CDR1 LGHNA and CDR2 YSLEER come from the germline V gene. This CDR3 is CASSQDSGLLLTF. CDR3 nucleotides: TGCGCCAGCAGCCAAGACAGTGGGTTGTTGCTGACTTTC.

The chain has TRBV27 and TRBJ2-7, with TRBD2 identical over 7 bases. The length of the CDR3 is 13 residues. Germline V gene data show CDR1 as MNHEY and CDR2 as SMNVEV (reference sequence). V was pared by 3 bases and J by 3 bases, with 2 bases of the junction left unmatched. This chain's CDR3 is CASSFLADYEQYF. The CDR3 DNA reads TGTGCCAGCAGTTTTCTAGCGGACTACGAGCAGTACTTC.